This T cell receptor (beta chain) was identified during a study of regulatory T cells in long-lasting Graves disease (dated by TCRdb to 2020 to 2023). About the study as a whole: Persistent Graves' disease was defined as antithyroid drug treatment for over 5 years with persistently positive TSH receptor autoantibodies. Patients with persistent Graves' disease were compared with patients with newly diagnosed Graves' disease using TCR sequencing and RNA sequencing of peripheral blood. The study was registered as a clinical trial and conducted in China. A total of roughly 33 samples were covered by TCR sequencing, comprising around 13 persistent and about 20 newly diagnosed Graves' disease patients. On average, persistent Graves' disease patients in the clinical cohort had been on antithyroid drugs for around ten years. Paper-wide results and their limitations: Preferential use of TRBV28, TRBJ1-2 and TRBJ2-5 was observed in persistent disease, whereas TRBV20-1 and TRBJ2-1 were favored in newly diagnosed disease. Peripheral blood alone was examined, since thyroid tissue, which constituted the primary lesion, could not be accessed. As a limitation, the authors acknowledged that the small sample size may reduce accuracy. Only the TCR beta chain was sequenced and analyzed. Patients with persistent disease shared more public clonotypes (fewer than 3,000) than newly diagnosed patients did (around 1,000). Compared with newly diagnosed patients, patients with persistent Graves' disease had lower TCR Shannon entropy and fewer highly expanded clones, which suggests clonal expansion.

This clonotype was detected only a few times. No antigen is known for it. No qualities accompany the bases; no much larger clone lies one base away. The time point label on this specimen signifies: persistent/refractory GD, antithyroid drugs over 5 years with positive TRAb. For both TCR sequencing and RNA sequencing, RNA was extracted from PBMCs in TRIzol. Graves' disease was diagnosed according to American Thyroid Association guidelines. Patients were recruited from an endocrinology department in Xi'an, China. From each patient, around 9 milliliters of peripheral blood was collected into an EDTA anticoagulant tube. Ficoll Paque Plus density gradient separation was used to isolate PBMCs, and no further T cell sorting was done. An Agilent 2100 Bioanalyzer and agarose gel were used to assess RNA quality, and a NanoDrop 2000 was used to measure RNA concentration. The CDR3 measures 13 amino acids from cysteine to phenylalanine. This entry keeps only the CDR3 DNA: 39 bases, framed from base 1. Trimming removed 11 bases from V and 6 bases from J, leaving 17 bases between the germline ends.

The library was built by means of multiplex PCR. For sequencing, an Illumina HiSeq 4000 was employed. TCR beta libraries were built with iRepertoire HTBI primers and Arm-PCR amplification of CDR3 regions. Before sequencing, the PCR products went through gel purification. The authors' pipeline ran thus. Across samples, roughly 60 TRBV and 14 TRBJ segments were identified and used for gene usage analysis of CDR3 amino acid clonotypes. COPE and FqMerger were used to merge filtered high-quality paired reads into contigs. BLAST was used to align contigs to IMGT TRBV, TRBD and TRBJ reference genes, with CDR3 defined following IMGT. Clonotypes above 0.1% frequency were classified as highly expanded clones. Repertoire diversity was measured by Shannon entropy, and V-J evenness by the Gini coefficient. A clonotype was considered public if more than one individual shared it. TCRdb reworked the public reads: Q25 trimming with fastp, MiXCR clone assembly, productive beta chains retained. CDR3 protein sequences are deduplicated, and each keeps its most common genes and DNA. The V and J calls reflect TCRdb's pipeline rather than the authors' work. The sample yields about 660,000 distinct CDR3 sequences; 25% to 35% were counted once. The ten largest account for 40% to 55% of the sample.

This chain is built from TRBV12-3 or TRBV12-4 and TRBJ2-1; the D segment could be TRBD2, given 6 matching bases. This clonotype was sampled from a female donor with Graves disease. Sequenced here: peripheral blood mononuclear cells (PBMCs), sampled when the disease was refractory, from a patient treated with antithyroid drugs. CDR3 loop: CAAGASVGNEQFF. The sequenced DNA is TGTGCCGCCGGGGCTAGCGTCGGCAATGAGCAGTTCTTC.